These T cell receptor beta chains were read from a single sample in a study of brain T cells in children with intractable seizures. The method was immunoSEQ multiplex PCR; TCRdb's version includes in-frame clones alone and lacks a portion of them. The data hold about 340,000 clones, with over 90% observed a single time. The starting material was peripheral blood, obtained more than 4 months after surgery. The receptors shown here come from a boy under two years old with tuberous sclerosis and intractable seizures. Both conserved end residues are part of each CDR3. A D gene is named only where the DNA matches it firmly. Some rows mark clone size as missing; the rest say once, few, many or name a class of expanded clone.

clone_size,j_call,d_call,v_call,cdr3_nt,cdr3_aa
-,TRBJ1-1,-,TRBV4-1,TGCGCCAGCAGCCGTGGCCCAGAAAATGAAGCTTTCTTT,CASSRGPENEAFF
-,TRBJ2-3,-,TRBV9,TGTGCCAGCAGCCCCTCCCGGACAGTTTTCACAGATACGCAGTATTTT,CASSPSRTVFTDTQYF
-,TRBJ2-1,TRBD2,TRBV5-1,TGCGCCAGCAGCAAAGGGACTAGCGGGCCAGGCGCTAAGCCGCTATACAATGAGCAGTTCTTC,CASSKGTSGPGAKPLYNEQFF
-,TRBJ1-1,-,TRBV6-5,TGTGCCAGCAGCATACAGGGGAACACTGAAGCTTTCTTT,CASSIQGNTEAFF
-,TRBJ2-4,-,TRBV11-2,TGTGCCAGCAGCTTAGGTGGGACACATAAAAACATTCAGTACTTC,CASSLGGTHKNIQYF
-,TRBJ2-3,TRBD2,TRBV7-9,TGTGCCAGCAGCCCCCGGTTGACTAGCGGGGGGAGCACAGATACGCAGTATTTT,CASSPRLTSGGSTDTQYF
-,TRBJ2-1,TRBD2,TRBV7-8,TGTGCCAGCAGCTTAGGCGCGGGGGGGCATAATGAGCAGTTCTTC,CASSLGAGGHNEQFF
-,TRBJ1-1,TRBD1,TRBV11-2,TGTGCCAGCAGCTCGAGAGGACAGGGGGTGACAAACACTGAAGCTTTCTTT,CASSSRGQGVTNTEAFF
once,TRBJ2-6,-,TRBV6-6,TGTGCCAGCAGACCGGGGGAGACTGGGGCCAACGTCCTGACTTTC,CASRPGETGANVLTF
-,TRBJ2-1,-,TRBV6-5,TGTGCCATCAAAGCTCGGGAGATCTCCTACAATGAGCAGTTCTTC,CAIKAREISYNEQFF
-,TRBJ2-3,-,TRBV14,TGTGCCAGCAGGCCGAGCGGCACAGATACGCAGTATTTT,CASRPSGTDTQYF
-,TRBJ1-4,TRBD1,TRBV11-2,TGTGCCAGCAGCCTATCACTTAACAGGGGAACTAATGAAAAACTGTTTTTT,CASSLSLNRGTNEKLFF
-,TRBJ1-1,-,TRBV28,TGTGCCAGCAGTTTAAACTTAGGGAGACCCGAAGCTTTCTTT,CASSLNLGRPEAFF
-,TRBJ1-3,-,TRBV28,TGTGCCAGCAGTTTTGCAGGGGCAACTGGAAACACCATATATTTT,CASSFAGATGNTIYF
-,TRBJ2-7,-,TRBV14,TGTGCCAGCAGCCAGGACCCTTTGGGCGAGCAGTACTTC,CASSQDPLGEQYF
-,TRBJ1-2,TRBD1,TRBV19,TGTGCCAGTAGTATAGCAGGGGGCTATGGCTACACCTTC,CASSIAGGYGYTF
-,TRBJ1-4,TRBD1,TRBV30,TGTGCCTGGAGTGTAAACGCCGGGACAGACGCAACTAATGAAAAACTGTTTTTT,CAWSVNAGTDATNEKLFF
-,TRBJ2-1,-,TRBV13,TGTGCCAGCAGCTTAGGACCCGGGACATCCTACAATGAGCAGTTCTTC,CASSLGPGTSYNEQFF
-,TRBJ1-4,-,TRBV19,TGTGCCAGTAGTGCACTCACAGGGACGCGGGAAAAACTGTTTTTT,CASSALTGTREKLFF
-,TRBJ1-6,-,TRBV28,TGTGCCAGCAGTTTTCAGGGCTTGAATTCACCCCTCCACTTT,CASSFQGLNSPLHF
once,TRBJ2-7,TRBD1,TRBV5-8,TGTGCCAGCAGCCCTCTCGGGACAGGTGTGTACTTC,CASSPLGTGVYF
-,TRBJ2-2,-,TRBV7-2,TGTGCCAGCAGCCGGACGGGGAACACCGGGGAGCTGTTTTTT,CASSRTGNTGELFF
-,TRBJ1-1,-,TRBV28,TGTGCCAGCATCCTTCGAGGACGGTTGAACACTGAAGCTTTCTTT,CASILRGRLNTEAFF
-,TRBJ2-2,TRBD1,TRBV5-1,TGCGCCAGCAGCCCGGCAGGGGGCCGGGCAGTGACCGGGGAGCTGTTTTTT,CASSPAGGRAVTGELFF
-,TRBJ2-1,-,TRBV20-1,TGCAGTGCTAGTTCTAGCTCTCATGACAATGAGCAGTTCTTC,CSASSSSHDNEQFF
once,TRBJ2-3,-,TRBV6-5,TGTGCCAGCATCAAGAGCGAGGGGGGAGATACGCAGTATTTT,CASIKSEGGDTQYF
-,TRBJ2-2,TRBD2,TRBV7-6,TGTGCCAGCAGCTTAGCGACTAGCGGGGCGCCCGGGGAGCTGTTTTTT,CASSLATSGAPGELFF
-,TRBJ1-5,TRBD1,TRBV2,TGTGCCGGAAGCCGGGACAGGGGTCGTCAGCCCCAGCATTTT,CAGSRDRGRQPQHF
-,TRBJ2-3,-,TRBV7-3,TGTGCCAGCAGCTTAAAGTCCTCCCTCGATACGCAGTATTTT,CASSLKSSLDTQYF
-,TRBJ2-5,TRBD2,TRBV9,TGTGCCAGCAGCCCCGTGTTGGGACTAGCGGGGGGAGAGACCCAGTACTTC,CASSPVLGLAGGETQYF
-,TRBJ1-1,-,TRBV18,TGTGCCAGCTCACCATATGGACCGATGAACACTGAAGCTTTCTTT,CASSPYGPMNTEAFF
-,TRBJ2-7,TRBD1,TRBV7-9,TGTGCCAGCAGCTCTCACGGGACAGGCCCGTCTCGGCAGTACTTC,CASSSHGTGPSRQYF
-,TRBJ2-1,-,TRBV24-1,TGTGCCACCAGTGATCCACGCCAGGGAAAGGGCCTATTGCAGTTCTTC,CATSDPRQGKGLLQFF
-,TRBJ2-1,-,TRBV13,TGTGCCAGCAGCTTGGACTACAATGAGCAGTTCTTC,CASSLDYNEQFF
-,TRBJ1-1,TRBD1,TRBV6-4,TGTGCCAGCAGTGACCCCTCGCGGTTGGACAGGGACACTGAAGCTTTCTTT,CASSDPSRLDRDTEAFF
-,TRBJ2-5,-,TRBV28,TGTGCCAGCAAAGGGGTTCTCGAGACCCAGTACTTC,CASKGVLETQYF
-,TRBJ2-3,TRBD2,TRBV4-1,TGCGCCAGCAGCCAAGATCTTTCACTAGCGGGAGTCCCAGATACGCAGTATTTT,CASSQDLSLAGVPDTQYF
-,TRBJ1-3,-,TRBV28,TGTGCCAGCAGTTGGGGAAAAAACACCATATATTTT,CASSWGKNTIYF
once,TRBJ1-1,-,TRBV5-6,TGTGCCAGCAGCTTGGGGGGACACATGAACACTGAAGCTTTCTTT,CASSLGGHMNTEAFF
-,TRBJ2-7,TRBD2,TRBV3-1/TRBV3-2,TGTGCCAGCCGTCGGGCGGGGGACTACGAGCAGTACTTC,CASRRAGDYEQYF
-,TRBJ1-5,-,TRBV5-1,TGCGCCAGCAGCATGGAGGGGAACAATCAGCCCCAGCATTTT,CASSMEGNNQPQHF
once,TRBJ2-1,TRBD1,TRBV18,TGTGCCAGCTCACTAGCGACAGGGGGGTCCTACAATGAGCAGTTCTTC,CASSLATGGSYNEQFF
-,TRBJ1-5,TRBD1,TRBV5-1,TGCGCCAGCAGCTTATCAGGGGGCCGCAATCAGCCCCAGCATTTT,CASSLSGGRNQPQHF
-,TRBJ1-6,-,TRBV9,TGTGCCAGCAGCGTAGCTGTGAGGGCCCAGTCACCCCTCCACTTT,CASSVAVRAQSPLHF
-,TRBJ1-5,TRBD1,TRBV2,TGTGCCAGCAGGTCGGGACAGGGACATCAGCCCCAGCATTTT,CASRSGQGHQPQHF
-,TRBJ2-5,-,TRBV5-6,TGTGCCAGCAGCCAGGGACTCCAAGAGACCCAGTACTTC,CASSQGLQETQYF
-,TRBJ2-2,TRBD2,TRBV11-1,TGTGCCAGCAGCCCCCGTTGGGCGGGGGTCACCGGGGAGCTGTTTTTT,CASSPRWAGVTGELFF